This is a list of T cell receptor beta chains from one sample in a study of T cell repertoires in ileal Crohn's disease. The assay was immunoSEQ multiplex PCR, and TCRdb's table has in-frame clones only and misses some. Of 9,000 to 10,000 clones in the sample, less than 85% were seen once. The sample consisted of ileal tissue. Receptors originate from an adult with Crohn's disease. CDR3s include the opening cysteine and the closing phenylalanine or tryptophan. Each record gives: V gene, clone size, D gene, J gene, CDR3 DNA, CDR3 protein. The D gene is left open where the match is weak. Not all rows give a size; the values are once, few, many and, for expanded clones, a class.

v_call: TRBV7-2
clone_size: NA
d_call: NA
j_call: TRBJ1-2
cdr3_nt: TGTGCCAGCAGACCACAGGGACCCTATGGCTACACCTTC
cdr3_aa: CASRPQGPYGYTF

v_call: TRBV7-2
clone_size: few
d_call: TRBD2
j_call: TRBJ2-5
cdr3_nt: TGTGCCAGCAGCAAGACTAGCGGGGGGACTTGGGAGACCCAGTACTTC
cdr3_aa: CASSKTSGGTWETQYF

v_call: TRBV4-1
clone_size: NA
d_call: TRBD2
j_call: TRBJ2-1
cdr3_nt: TGCGCCAGCAGCCAAGAGGGCTGGCGGGAGTCCTACAATGAGCAGTTCTTC
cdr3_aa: CASSQEGWRESYNEQFF

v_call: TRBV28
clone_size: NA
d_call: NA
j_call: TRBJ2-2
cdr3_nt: TGTGCCAGCAGTTCTCGGGAGATGAACACCGGGGAGCTGTTTTTT
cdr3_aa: CASSSREMNTGELFF

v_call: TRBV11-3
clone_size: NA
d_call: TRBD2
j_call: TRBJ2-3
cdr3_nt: TGTGCCAGCAGCACCCGGACTAGCGGGGGGGCAGATACGCAGTATTTT
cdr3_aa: CASSTRTSGGADTQYF

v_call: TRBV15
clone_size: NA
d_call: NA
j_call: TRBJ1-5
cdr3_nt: TGTGCCACCCGTAGTGGGGGGAATCAGCCCCAGCATTTT
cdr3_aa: CATRSGGNQPQHF

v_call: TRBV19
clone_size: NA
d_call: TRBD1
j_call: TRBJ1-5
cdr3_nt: TGTGCCAGTAGCCTAGGACAGGGGAACCATCAGCCCCAGCATTTT
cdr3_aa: CASSLGQGNHQPQHF

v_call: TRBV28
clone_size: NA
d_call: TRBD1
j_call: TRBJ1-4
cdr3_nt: TGTGCCAGCAGACAGGGGGTGGGAACTAATGAAAAACTGTTTTTT
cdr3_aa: CASRQGVGTNEKLFF

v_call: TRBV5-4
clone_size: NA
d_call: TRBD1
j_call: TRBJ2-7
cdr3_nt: TGTGCCAGCAGGCCATACAGGGGCGAGCAGTACTTC
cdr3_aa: CASRPYRGEQYF

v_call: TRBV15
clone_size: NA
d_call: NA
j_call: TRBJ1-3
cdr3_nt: TGTGCCACCAGCAGAGATAGGGGCTCTGGAAACACCATATATTTT
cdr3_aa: CATSRDRGSGNTIYF

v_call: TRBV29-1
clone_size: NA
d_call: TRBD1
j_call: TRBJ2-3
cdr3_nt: TGTAGTCTTCGACAGGGGGCTACAGATACGCAGTATTTT
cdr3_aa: CSLRQGATDTQYF

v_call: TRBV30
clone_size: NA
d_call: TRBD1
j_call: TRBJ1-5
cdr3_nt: TGTGCCTGGGGCCAGCCCGGGACAGGAGATCAGCCCCAGCATTTT
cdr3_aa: CAWGQPGTGDQPQHF

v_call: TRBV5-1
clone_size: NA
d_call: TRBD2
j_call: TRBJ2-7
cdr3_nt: TGCGCCAGCAGCTCCGGGACTAGCGGGAGAAACTACGAGCAGTACTTC
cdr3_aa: CASSSGTSGRNYEQYF

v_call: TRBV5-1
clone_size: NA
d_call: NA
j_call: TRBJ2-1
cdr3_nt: TGCGCCAGCAGGCTCCTTCAGGAATACAATGAGCAGTTCTTC
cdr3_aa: CASRLLQEYNEQFF

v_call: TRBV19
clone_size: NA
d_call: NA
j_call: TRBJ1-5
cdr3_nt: TGTGCCAGTAGTGGGGGGGGCCGGCAGCCCCAGCATTTT
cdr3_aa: CASSGGGRQPQHF

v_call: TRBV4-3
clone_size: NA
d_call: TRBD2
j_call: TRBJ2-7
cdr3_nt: TGCGCCAGCAGCCAAGATCGGCGGGGGGTCTTCTACGAGCAGTACTTC
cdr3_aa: CASSQDRRGVFYEQYF

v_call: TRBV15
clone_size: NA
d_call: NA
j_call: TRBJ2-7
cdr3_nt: TGTGCCACCAGCAAGCGGGCATCATCCTACGAGCAGTACTTC
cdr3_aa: CATSKRASSYEQYF

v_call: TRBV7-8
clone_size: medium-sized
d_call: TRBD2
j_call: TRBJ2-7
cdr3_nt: TGTGCCAGCAGCTTAATTGCGGGGGGCTCCAAGGACGAGCAGTACTTC
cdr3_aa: CASSLIAGGSKDEQYF

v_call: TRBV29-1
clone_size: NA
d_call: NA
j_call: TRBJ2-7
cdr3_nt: TGCAGCGTCAATCAGGAGGGCTACTACTACGAGCAGTACTTC
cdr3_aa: CSVNQEGYYYEQYF

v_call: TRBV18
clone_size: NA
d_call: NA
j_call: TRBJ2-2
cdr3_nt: TGTGCCAGCTCACAGCGGTCAGTTGGGAACACCGGGGAGCTGTTTTTT
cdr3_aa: CASSQRSVGNTGELFF

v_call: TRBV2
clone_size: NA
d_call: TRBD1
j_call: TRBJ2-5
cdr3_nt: TGTGCCAGCAGAGGGACAGGGGGAATTTTAGAGACCCAGTACTTC
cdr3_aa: CASRGTGGILETQYF

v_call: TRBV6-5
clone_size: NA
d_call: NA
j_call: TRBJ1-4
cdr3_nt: TGTGCCACGCGCGCCTTGGGGAGTGAAAAACTGTTTTTT
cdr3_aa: CATRALGSEKLFF

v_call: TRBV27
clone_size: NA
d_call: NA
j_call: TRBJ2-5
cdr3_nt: NA
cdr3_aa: CASSSSLAGVPGQETQYF

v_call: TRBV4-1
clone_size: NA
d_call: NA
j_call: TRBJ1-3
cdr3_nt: TGCGCCAGCAGCCAACTTGCCACAATGGGCCTAAACTCGGACACCATATATTTT
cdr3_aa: CASSQLATMGLNSDTIYF

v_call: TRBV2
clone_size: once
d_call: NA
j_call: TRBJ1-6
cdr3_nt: TGTGCCAGCAAGGAGAAGACGGCCGCTGAGGGGGCACCCCTCCACTTT
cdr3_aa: CASKEKTAAEGAPLHF

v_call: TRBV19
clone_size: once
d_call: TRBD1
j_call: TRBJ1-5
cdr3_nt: TGTGCCAGTAGTAGAAAGACAGGGCCTAGCAATCAGCCCCAGCATTTT
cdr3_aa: CASSRKTGPSNQPQHF

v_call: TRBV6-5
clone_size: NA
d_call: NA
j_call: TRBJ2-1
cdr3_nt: TGTGCCAGCAGTTACGGGGTGGGGGCGCAGGAGCAGTTCTTC
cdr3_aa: CASSYGVGAQEQFF

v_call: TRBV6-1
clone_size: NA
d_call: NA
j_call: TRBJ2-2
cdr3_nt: TGTGCCAGCAGTGTCCTACAGGGACAGAACACCGGGGAGCTGTTTTTT
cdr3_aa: CASSVLQGQNTGELFF

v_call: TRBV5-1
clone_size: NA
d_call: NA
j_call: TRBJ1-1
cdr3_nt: TGCGCCAGCTCGGGGAGGGCGCGGAACACTGAAGCTTTCTTT
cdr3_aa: CASSGRARNTEAFF

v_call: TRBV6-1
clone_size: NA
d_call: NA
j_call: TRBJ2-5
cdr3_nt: TGTGCCAGCAGTGGGCAGGGGGAGACCCAGTACTTC
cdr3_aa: CASSGQGETQYF

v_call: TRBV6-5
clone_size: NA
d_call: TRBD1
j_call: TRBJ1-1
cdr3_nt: TGTGCCAGCAGTTACCCGGGACAGATGAACACTGAAGCTTTCTTT
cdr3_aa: CASSYPGQMNTEAFF

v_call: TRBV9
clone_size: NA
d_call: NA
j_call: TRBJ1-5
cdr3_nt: TGTGCCAGCAGCCCCAACCCAGAAGACAATAGCAATCAGCCCCAGCATTTT
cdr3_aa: CASSPNPEDNSNQPQHF

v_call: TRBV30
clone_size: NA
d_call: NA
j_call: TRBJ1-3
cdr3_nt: TGTGCCTGGAGTGGGCAGGGCTCTGGAAACACCATATATTTT
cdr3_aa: CAWSGQGSGNTIYF

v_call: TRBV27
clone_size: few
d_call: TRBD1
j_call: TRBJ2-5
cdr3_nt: TGTGCCAGCAGTTTGACGAACAGGGGCCAAGAGACCCAGTACTTC
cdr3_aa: CASSLTNRGQETQYF

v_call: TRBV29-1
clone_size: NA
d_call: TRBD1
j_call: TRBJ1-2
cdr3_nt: TGCAGCGCAGTGGACAGGGGGCGCGACTATGGCTACACCTTC
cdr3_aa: CSAVDRGRDYGYTF

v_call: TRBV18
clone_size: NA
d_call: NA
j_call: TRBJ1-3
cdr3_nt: TGTGCCAGCTCACCTAACAGGGTGGGGACCTCTGGAAACACCATATATTTT
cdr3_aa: CASSPNRVGTSGNTIYF

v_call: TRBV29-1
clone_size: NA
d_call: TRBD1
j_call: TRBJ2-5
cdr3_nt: TGCAGCGTCGCCGGGACAGGGGTTAGAGAGACCCAGTACTTC
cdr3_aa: CSVAGTGVRETQYF

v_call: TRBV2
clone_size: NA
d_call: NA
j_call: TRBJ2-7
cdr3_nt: TGTGCCAGCAGTGAAGCTAGGGAGCCCTACGAGCAGTACTTC
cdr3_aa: CASSEAREPYEQYF

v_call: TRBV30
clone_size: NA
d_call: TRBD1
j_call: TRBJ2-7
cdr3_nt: TGTGCCTGGATCCGGGACAGTGTAGAGGAGCAGTACTTC
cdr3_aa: CAWIRDSVEEQYF

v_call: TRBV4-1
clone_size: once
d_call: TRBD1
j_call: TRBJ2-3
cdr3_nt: TGCGCCAGCAGCCAAGTCGACAGGGGACGGGATACGCAGTATTTT
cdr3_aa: CASSQVDRGRDTQYF

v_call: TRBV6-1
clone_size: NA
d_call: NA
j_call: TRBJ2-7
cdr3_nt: TGTGCCAGCACCACCAATAGTATTACCTACGAGCAGTACTTC
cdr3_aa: CASTTNSITYEQYF

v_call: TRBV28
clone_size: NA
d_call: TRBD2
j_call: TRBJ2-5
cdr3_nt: TGTGCCAGCACCCCGTTCGGGCTAGCGGGAAACACCTACCAAGAGACCCAGTACTTC
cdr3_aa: CASTPFGLAGNTYQETQYF

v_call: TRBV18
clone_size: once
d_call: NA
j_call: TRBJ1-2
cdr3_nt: TGTGCCAGCTCACCCCAGGGATCGGACTATGGCTACACCTTC
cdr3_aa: CASSPQGSDYGYTF

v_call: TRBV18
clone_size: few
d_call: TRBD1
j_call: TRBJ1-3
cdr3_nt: TGTGCCAGCTCAGAATACTTGACAGGGTCTGGAAACACCATATATTTT
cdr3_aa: CASSEYLTGSGNTIYF

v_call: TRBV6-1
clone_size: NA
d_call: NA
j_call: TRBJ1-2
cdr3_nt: TGTGCCAGCATTACCCCTGACCGGGTAGGAGGCTACACCTTC
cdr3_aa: CASITPDRVGGYTF

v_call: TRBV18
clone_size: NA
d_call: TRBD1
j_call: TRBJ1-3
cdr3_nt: TGTGCCAGCTCACCAAATCGGGGACAGGGGACCGCTGGAAACACCATATATTTT
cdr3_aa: CASSPNRGQGTAGNTIYF

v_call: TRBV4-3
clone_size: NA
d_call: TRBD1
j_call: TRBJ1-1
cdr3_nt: TGCGCCAGCAGCCCCGGGACAGCGAACACTGAAGCTTTCTTT
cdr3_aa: CASSPGTANTEAFF

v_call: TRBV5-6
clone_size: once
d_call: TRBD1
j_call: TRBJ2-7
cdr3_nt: TGTGCCAGCAGGGAATCCGGGACAGTAGGGGGCCAGTACTTC
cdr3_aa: CASRESGTVGGQYF

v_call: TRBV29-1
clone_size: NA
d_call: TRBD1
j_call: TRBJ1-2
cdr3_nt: TGCAGCGTTGACGGCGAGACAGGGAATGGCTACACCTTC
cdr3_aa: CSVDGETGNGYTF

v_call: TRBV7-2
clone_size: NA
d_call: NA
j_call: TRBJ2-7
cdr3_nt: TGTGCCAGCAGCTCACAGTTGGGAGGCTCCTACGAGCAGTACTTC
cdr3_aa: CASSSQLGGSYEQYF

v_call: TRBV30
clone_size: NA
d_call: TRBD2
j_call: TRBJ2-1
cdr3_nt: TGTGCCTGGAGTGGGGACTACCATCCGTTCTTC
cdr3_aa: CAWSGDYHPFF

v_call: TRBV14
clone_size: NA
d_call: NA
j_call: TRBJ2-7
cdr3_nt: TGTGCCAGCAGCCAATACGGGACAACCTACGAGCAGTACTTC
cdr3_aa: CASSQYGTTYEQYF

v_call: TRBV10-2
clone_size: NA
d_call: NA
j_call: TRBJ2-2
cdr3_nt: TGCGCCAGCAGGGGCAACGTGGCCGGGGAGCTGTTTTTT
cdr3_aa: CASRGNVAGELFF

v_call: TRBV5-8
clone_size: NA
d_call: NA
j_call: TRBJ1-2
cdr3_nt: TGTGCCAGTCTCAACTACCCCGGGGGGGGCGTCCTATATATCGATGGCTACACCTTC
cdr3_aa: CASLNYPGGGVLYIDGYTF